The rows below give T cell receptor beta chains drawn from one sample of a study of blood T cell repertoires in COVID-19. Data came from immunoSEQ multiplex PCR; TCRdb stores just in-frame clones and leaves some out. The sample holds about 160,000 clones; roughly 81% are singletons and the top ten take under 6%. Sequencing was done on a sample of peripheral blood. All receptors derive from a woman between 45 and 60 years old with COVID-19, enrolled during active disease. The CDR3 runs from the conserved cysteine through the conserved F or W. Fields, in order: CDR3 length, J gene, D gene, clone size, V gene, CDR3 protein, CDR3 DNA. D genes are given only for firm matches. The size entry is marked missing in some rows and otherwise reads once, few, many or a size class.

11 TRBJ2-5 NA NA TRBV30 CARSVKETQYF TGTGCCCGTAGCGTAAAAGAGACCCAGTACTTC
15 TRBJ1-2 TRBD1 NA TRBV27 CASSPSPGGADGYTF TGTGCCAGCAGTCCCTCCCCAGGGGGCGCGGATGGCTACACCTTC
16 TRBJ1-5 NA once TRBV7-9 CASSWIRQVINQPQHF TGTGCCAGCAGCTGGATCCGACAGGTCATCAATCAGCCCCAGCATTTT
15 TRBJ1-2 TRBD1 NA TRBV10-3 CAISDTGATNYGYTF TGTGCCATCAGTGATACAGGGGCGACCAACTATGGCTACACCTTC
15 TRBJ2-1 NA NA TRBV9 CASSVENGEYNEQFF TGTGCCAGCAGCGTAGAGAACGGGGAGTACAATGAGCAGTTCTTC
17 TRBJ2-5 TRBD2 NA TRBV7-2 CASSLGPRAGGQETQYF TGTGCCAGCAGCTTAGGTCCCCGAGCGGGGGGGCAAGAGACCCAGTACTTC
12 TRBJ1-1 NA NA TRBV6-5 CASSRQNTEAFF TGTGCCAGCAGTCGACAGAACACTGAAGCTTTCTTT
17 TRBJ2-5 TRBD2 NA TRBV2 CASSGTSGGAGQETQYF TGTGCCAGCAGCGGGACTAGCGGGGGGGCTGGACAGGAGACCCAGTACTTC
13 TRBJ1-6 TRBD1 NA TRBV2 CAGRDRENSPLHF TGTGCCGGACGGGACAGGGAGAATTCACCCCTCCACTTT
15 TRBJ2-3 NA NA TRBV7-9 CASSYRGDFLDTQYF TGTGCCAGCAGTTACCGAGGGGACTTCCTAGATACGCAGTATTTT
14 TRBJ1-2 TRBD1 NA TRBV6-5 CAIGLERQGYGYTF TGTGCCATAGGGTTAGAAAGACAGGGTTACGGCTACACCTTC
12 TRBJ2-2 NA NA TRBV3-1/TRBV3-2 CASSHGAGELFF TGTGCCAGCAGCCACGGGGCCGGGGAGCTGTTTTTT
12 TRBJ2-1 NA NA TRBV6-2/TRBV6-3 CASSGQYNEQFF TGTGCCAGCAGTGGACAGTACAATGAGCAGTTCTTC
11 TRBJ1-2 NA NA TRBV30 CAWGRALGYTF TGTGCCTGGGGTCGTGCGCTTGGCTACACCTTC
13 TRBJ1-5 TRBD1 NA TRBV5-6 CASRRDRGQPQHF TGTGCCAGCAGACGGGACAGGGGTCAGCCCCAGCATTTT
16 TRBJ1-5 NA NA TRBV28 CASSLAWGLNHQPQHF TGTGCCAGCAGCCTTGCTTGGGGACTCAATCATCAGCCCCAGCATTTT
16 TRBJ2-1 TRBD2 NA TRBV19 CASSTGTRQVYNEQFF TGTGCCAGTAGTACCGGGACTAGACAGGTCTACAATGAGCAGTTCTTC
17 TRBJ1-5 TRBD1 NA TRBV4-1 CASSLRTGIDSNQPQHF TGCGCCAGCAGCCTTCGGACAGGGATTGATAGCAATCAGCCCCAGCATTTT
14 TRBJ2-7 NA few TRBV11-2 CASSPEVLAYEQYF TGTGCCAGCAGCCCAGAGGTATTGGCCTACGAGCAGTACTTC
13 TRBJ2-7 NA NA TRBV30 CAWSPVSSYEQYF TGTGCCTGGAGTCCCGTTTCCTCCTACGAGCAGTACTTC
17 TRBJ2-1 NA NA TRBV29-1 CSVEGGQGKGSYNEQFF TGCAGCGTTGAAGGGGGGCAGGGGAAGGGCTCCTACAATGAGCAGTTCTTC
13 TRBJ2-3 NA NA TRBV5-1 CASSLAYVSTQYF TGCGCCAGCAGCTTGGCCTATGTCTCAACGCAGTATTTT
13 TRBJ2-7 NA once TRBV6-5 CASSYSTGGEQYF TGTGCCAGCAGTTACTCGACGGGTGGCGAGCAGTACTTC
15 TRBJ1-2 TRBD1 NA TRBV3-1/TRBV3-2 CASSQTTGGGYGYTF TGTGCCAGCAGCCAAACGACAGGGGGCGGCTATGGCTACACCTTC
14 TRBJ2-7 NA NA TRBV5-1 CASSPELGSYEQYF TGCGCCAGCAGCCCGGAACTAGGCTCCTACGAGCAGTACTTC
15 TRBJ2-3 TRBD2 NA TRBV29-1 CSVEVRLAGPDTQYF TGCAGCGTTGAGGTACGACTAGCGGGCCCAGATACGCAGTATTTT
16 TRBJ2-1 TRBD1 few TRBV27 CASSSYRGITYNEQFF TGTGCCAGCAGTTCGTACAGGGGGATTACCTACAATGAGCAGTTCTTC